This TCR beta chain comes out of a study of blood T cell repertoires in COVID-19. Study-wide context: Collection of acute and convalescent COVID-19 samples took place in the United States, Italy and Spain. The cDNA or gDNA used as material had been derived from T cells, B-cell-depleted T cells, or PBMCs.

In the source study's methods: Nucleated cell counts were estimated from reference gene primer amplification. Clones were sequenced by immunoSEQ multiplex PCR, and TCRdb holds only the in-frame ones, with some missing. V and J calls and clone size are given by that table; D and trimming were obtained from the DNA. The table includes approximately 120,000 clones, roughly 86% detected once. This CDR3 region has 17 residues. The V gene lost 4 bases and the J gene lost 7 bases, with 22 bases spanning the gap. Germline CDR1 is MNHNS and CDR2 is SASEGT. The sequenced material came from peripheral blood. The rearrangement uses TRBV6-1 and TRBJ1-4, with a possible D match to TRBD1 (6 bases). This sequence was found in a woman aged 45 to 65 who had recovered from COVID-19. As DNA, the CDR3 is TGTGCCAGCAGTGCACAATCGTGGGGGGGGCTGGTTGAAAAACTGTTTTTT. This gives the protein CASSAQSWGGLVEKLFF.